The TCR beta chain under discussion was sequenced for a study of beta chain features in type 1 diabetes. Across the whole study: Age, gender, cell numbers and subset yield matched between patients and controls. Over all samples combined, over 85 million sorted cells were examined.

This clone has only a few counts. The antigen is undetermined. The study, taken as a whole, reports: In all four CD4+ subsets, TCRB CDR3 length was significantly, moderately reduced in type 1 diabetes.

Reverse transcribing all isolated RNA meant expressed TCRB transcripts were sequenced. Assay: immunoSEQ multiplex PCR; the TCRdb copy retains only in-frame clones and omits some. The data contain hundreds of thousands of clones, under 13% of them singletons. The CDR3 spans 14 residues. The V gene's germline CDR1 is MNHNY and CDR2 SVGAGI (reference sequence). The V gene lost 7 bases and the J gene lost 6 bases, with 17 bases spanning the gap. The clonotype was recovered from a man aged 25 to 45 with type 1 diabetes. The genes are TRBV6-6 and TRBJ2-3, with D maybe TRBD2 (6 bases). Sequenced: naive CD4+ T cells from blood. The CDR3 DNA follows: TGTGCCAGCAACTCCCCAACTGGGAGGGATACGCAGTATTTT. This gives the protein CASNSPTGRDTQYF.